The clone carrying this TCR beta chain was seen at least ten times. The antigen remains unidentified. The CDR3 end falls 3 residues outside the read, so it is completed with the germline J gene. Assay: immunoSEQ multiplex PCR; the TCRdb copy retains only in-frame clones and omits some. The sample is made up of just over 25,000 clones, none counted only once. These data come from a study of T cell clonality in common variable immunodeficiency. The study's findings and limits: Fewer deletions and N-nucleotide insertions were reportedly seen in common variable immunodeficiency TCR beta sequences.

Germline V CDR1 and CDR2: KGHSH, LQKENI. CDR3 length: 14 amino acids. V lost 2 bases, J lost 1 base, and 8 bases lay in between. Blood samples were heparinized, about 5 to 8 ml per donor. The rearrangement joins TRBV18 to TRBJ1-1; no firm D call. This TCR derives from a human donor with common variable immunodeficiency. The sequenced material came from peripheral blood mononuclear cells. CDR3 sequence reads: CASSPAARNTEAFF. The covered CDR3 bases are TGTGCCAGCTCACCAGCGGCACGGAACACTGAA.